This TCR beta chain was recorded in a study of CD8+ T cells in alopecia areata. In the study overall: Patients took tofacitinib for 6 to 18 months, followed by 6 drug-free months.

The CDR3 totals 14 residues. Trimming at V came to 5 bases and at J to 6 bases, leaving 8 bases not matched to a gene. The germline CDR1 and CDR2 sequences are SGHRS and YFSETQ. Concerning this clone: No antigen is known for it.

Investigators sorted PBMCs to obtain both CD4+ and CD8+ T cells. Findings of the study overall: There were also resident alphabeta T cells of normal skin sequenced in scalp samples.

cDNA prepared by RNA extraction and subsequent reverse transcription served as the template for sequencing. Sequencing was performed with immunoSEQ multiplex PCR; in TCRdb, only in-frame clones are kept and a portion is missing. The table includes roughly 150,000 clones, around 50% detected once. The receptor was isolated from a human donor with alopecia areata. J is TRBJ2-1 and V is TRBV5-1, with 7 bases that match TRBD2. The sequencing here drew on CD8+ T cells sorted from blood, taken at week 0. The CDR3 sequence is CASSFGGEVNEQFF. The CDR3 DNA follows: TGCGCCAGCAGTTTTGGGGGGGAAGTCAATGAGCAGTTCTTC. The full variable domain, completed using reference TRBV5-1 and TRBJ2-1, is KAGVTQTPRYLIKTRGQQVTLSCSPISGHRSVSWYQQTPGQGLQFLFEYFSETQRNKGNFPGRFSGRQFSNSRSEMNVSTLELGDSALYLCASSFGGEVNEQFFGPGTRLTVL.